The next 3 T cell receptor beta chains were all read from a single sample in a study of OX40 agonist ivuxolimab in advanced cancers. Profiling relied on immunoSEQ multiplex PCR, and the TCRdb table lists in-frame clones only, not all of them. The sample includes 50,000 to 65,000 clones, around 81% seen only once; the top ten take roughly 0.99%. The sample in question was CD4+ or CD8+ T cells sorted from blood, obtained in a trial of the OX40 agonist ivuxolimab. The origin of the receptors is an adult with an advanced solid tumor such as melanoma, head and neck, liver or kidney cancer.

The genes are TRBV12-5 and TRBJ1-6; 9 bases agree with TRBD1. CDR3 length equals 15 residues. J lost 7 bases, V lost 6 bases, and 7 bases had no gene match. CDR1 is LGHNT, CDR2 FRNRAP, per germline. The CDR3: CASGLPGQGNSPLHF. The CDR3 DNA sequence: TGTGCTAGTGGCCTTCCGGGACAGGGAAATTCACCCCTCCACTTT. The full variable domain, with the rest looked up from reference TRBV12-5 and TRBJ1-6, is DARVTQTPRHKVTEMGQEVTMRCQPILGHNTVFWYRQTMMQGLELLAYFRNRAPLDDSGMPKDRFSAEMPDATLATLKIQPSEPRDSAVYFCASGLPGQGNSPLHFGNGTRLTVT.

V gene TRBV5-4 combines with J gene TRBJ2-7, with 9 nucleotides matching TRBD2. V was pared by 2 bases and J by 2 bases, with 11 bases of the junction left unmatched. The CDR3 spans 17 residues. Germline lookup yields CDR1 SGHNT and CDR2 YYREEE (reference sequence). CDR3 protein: CASSFGAGGPYTYEQYF. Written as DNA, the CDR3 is TGTGCCAGCAGCTTCGGAGCGGGGGGCCCCTACACCTACGAGCAGTACTTC.

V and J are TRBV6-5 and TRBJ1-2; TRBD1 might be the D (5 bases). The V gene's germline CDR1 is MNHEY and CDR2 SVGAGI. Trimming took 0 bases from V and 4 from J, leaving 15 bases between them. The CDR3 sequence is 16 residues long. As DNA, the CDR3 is TGTGCCAGCAGTTACTCGACCGGGGGGAAGGGCTATGGCTACACCTTC. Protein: CASSYSTGGKGYGYTF.